This entry lists 32 T cell receptor beta chains sequenced from one sample in a study of Graves' ophthalmopathy and Graves' hyperthyroidism. Amplified TCR beta CDR3 regions were obtained using RNA transcripts as template. HTBI-primed first-round RT-PCR preceded second-round multiplex PCR. A single record per CDR3 protein comes from TCRdb applying MiXCR to the multiplex PCR reads. The sample records about 1.2 million distinct CDR3 sequences, roughly 35% being singletons. The sequencing sample was made of peripheral blood or thyroid tissue (not recorded which). All receptors come from an adult man with Graves' hyperthyroidism.

The chain has TRBV15 and TRBJ2-7; D perhaps matches TRBD2 (6 bases). Trimming took 5 bases from V and 2 from J, leaving 13 bases between them. The V gene's germline CDR1 is LNHNV and CDR2 YYDKDF (reference sequence). CDR3 length equals 14 residues. The CDR3 DNA sequence: TGTGCCACCAGCTACGGGAGTGAAACCTACGAGCAGTACTTC. As protein: CATSYGSETYEQYF.

This rearrangement joins TRBV7-8 to TRBJ2-5; TRBD1 matches 9 bases. V shed 5 bases, J shed 5 bases, and the junction held 9 bases outside the gene matches. This CDR3 comprises 15 residues. The germline V gene encodes CDR1 SGHVS and CDR2 FQNEAQ. CDR3 protein: CASSNRDRVYETQYF. The CDR3 DNA reads as TGTGCCAGCAGCAACCGGGACAGGGTTTACGAGACCCAGTACTTC.

This clonotype was recorded a few times. The rearrangement joins TRBV24-1 to TRBJ2-2; D remains ambiguous. Trimming removed 1 base at V and 2 bases at J, with 13 bases between. Germline loops: CDR1 KGHDR, CDR2 SFDVKD. The CDR3 has 17 amino acids. CDR3 nucleotides: TGTGCCACCAGTGATTTCAGCGAATCTACTAACACCGGGGAGCTGTTTTTT. This gives the protein CATSDFSESTNTGELFF.

With respect to this clonotype: The junction does not match germline at one end; this may be a read error. The chain employs TRBV5-1 and TRBJ1-1, with D unclear. CDR3 length equals 17 residues. Per the germline V gene, CDR1 is SGHRS and CDR2 is YFSETQ. The CDR3 spells CASSLALARYGNAEAFF. CDR3 nucleotide sequence: TGCGCCAGCAGCTTGGCCTTGGCTCGGTATGGGAACGCTGAAGCTTTCTTT.

This clonotype was recorded at least ten times. The V gene is TRBV24-1, the J gene TRBJ2-2, with D uncertain. The V end lost 5 bases, the J end lost 12 bases, and 15 bases lay between the germline ends. The germline V gene encodes CDR1 KGHDR and CDR2 SFDVKD. The CDR3 runs 13 residues. The CDR3 loop is CATSAMANSQLFF. The CDR3 region has the DNA TGTGCCACCAGTGCTATGGCCAATAGTCAGCTGTTTTTT.

This clonotype was recorded at least ten times. This chain joins TRBV7-8 and TRBJ1-5, with 8 bases lining up with TRBD1. In germline, CDR1 is SGHVS, CDR2 FQNEAQ. The J segment lost 4 bases and the V segment lost 5 bases, leaving 7 bases of the junction unmatched. This CDR3 has 15 amino acids. Written as DNA, the CDR3 is TGTGCCAGCAGCATAAGACAGGGGTGGAATCAGCCCCAGCATTTT. Protein: CASSIRQGWNQPQHF.

Written as DNA, the CDR3 is TGTGCCAGCAGCCCCGTGGGCAGGGCGAACACTGAAGCTTTCTTT. Translation: CASSPVGRANTEAFF. This sequence joins TRBV7-2 and TRBJ1-1; the D gene is possibly TRBD1 (5 bases). The V gene lost 5 bases and the J gene lost 1 base, with 14 bases spanning the gap. Germline V lookup: CDR1 SGHTA, CDR2 FQGNSA. There are 15 residues in the CDR3.

This clonotype was seen ten or more times. V usage is TRBV29-1 and J usage is TRBJ1-1, with D unresolved. Germline CDR1 SQVTM, CDR2 ANQGSEA. The CDR3 contains 13 residues. V was clipped by 5 bases and J by 1 base, with 11 bases between them. CDR3: CSVTLQPNTEAFF. As DNA, the CDR3 is TGCAGCGTTACGCTACAACCGAACACTGAAGCTTTCTTT.

The chain couples TRBV3-2 to TRBJ1-1. TRBV3-2 is noted as a pseudogene. The CDR3 spans 14 residues. CDR3 DNA sequence: TGTGCCAGCAGCCAAGGGGGCCCGAACACTGAAGCTTTCTTT. It codes for CASSQGGPNTEAFF.

This chain links TRBV10-3 with TRBJ2-7; weak D call: TRBD2 (6 bases). The CDR3 extends over 14 amino acids. V was cut by 10 bases and J by 9 bases, with 25 bases left in between. Per the germline V gene, CDR1 is ENHRY and CDR2 is SYGVKD. The CDR3 sequence is CASKMGGLKGGQYF. The CDR3 nucleotides are TGTGCCAGCAAAATGGGGGGACTCAAGGGCGGGCAGTACTTC.

The DNA of the CDR3 is TGCAGCGTTGAAGCGGTGGAAGAGACCCAGTACTTC. It yields the protein CSVEAVEETQYF. The chain uses TRBV29-1 and TRBJ2-5; D is uncertain. This CDR3 region has 12 residues. Germline V gene sequence: CDR1 SQVTM, CDR2 ANQGSEA. V lost 1 base and J lost 3, with 6 bases in between.

Ten or more counts support this clonotype. This rearrangement joins TRBV10-3 to TRBJ1-5; 7 bases fit TRBD1. Germline trimming cut 4 bases from V and 5 bases from J; bases unmatched to any gene: 5. The CDR3 is 14 amino acids. The V gene's germline CDR1 is ENHRY and CDR2 SYGVKD. CDR3 nucleotides: TGTGCCATCAGTGGGGCAGGGGGGGATCAGCCCCAGCATTTT. It codes for CAISGAGGDQPQHF.

This clonotype was found a few times. This sequence joins TRBV5-8 and TRBJ1-2, with D perhaps matching TRBD1 (6 bases). From germline, CDR1 is SGHTS and CDR2 YDEGEE. Trimming removed 2 bases from V and 4 bases from J, with 15 bases in between. The CDR3 has 15 amino acids. CDR3 in DNA: TGTGCCAGCAGCTTAACAACAGGGAGAAGCTATGGCTACACCTTC. Translation gives CASSLTTGRSYGYTF.

This chain links TRBV19 with TRBJ1-5, with 8 bases matching TRBD1. The CDR3 contains 15 residues. With V trimmed by 3 bases and J by 5 bases, 6 bases remained unmatched. The V gene's germline CDR1 is LNHDA and CDR2 SQIVND (reference sequence). Written as DNA, the CDR3 is TGTGCCAGTAGTATCTCAAGGACAGGGTATCAGCCCCAGCATTTT. Encoded protein: CASSISRTGYQPQHF.

V gene TRBV25-1 combines with J gene TRBJ2-7, with D unresolved. The CDR3 contains 10 residues. The germline V gene encodes CDR1 MGHDK and CDR2 SYGVNS. CDR3: CDSRSYEQYF. For the CDR3, the DNA is TGTGACAGTCGATCCTACGAGCAGTACTTC.

The chain links TRBV4-3 to TRBJ2-7; D ambiguous. From germline, CDR1 is LGHNA and CDR2 YSLEER. The CDR3 is made up of 14 amino acids. Trimming shortened V by 1 base and J by 2 bases, and 9 bases separated the two germline ends. CDR3 in amino acids: CASSQAPGPYEQYF. The CDR3, as DNA: TGCGCCAGCAGCCAAGCTCCGGGCCCCTACGAGCAGTACTTC.

This chain connects TRBV5-1 to TRBJ2-2; D unclear. Trimming shortened V by 1 base and J by 0 bases, and 7 bases separated the two germline ends. This CDR3 has 15 residues. Germline lookup yields CDR1 SGHRS and CDR2 YFSETQ. The CDR3 nucleotides read TGCGCCAGCAGCTTGCGCGACCCGAACACCGGGGAGCTGTTTTTT. It is translated as CASSLRDPNTGELFF.

This rearrangement joins TRBV19 to TRBJ1-5; D is perhaps TRBD1 (5 bases). CDR1 and CDR2 (germline): LNHDA, SQIVND (reference sequence). Trimming took off 6 bases at V and 14 bases at J, with 14 bases between the two ends. The CDR3 has 11 amino acids. In DNA form, the CDR3 reads TGTGCCAGTAGGGACAACACCTACGAGCATTTT. This gives the protein CASRDNTYEHF.

The chain links TRBV9 to TRBJ2-3; D is possibly TRBD2 (6 bases). Germline V gives CDR1 SGDLS, CDR2 YYNGEE. V gave up 7 bases and J gave up 2 bases, with 11 bases separating them. The CDR3 runs to 13 residues. CDR3 region: CASHSGSTDTQYF. The CDR3 nucleotides are TGTGCCAGCCATAGCGGATCCACAGATACGCAGTATTTT.

The chain joins TRBV15 to TRBJ2-5; a weak D match, TRBD2 (5 bases). The CDR3 runs to 16 residues. Germline V CDR1 and CDR2: LNHNV, YYDKDF (reference sequence). V lost 3 bases and J 2 bases, leaving 16 bases between the germline ends. The CDR3 spells CATSSDPEERQETQYF. The CDR3 coding sequence is TGTGCCACCAGCAGCGATCCTGAGGAGCGGCAAGAGACCCAGTACTTC.

The chain employs TRBV29-1 and TRBJ2-7; 9 nucleotides match TRBD1. This CDR3 comprises 13 residues. Germline assignment: CDR1 SQVTM and CDR2 ANQGSEA. J lost 3 bases, V lost 6 bases, and 6 bases had no gene match. This CDR3 is CSVRQGGYYEQYF. CDR3 in DNA: TGCAGCGTGCGACAGGGGGGGTACTACGAGCAGTACTTC.

The chain couples TRBV10-2 to TRBJ2-7; TRBD1 aligns across 8 bases. The germline CDR1 and CDR2 sequences are WSHSY and SAAADI. V lost 4 bases, J lost 2 bases, and 7 bases stayed unmatched. The CDR3 runs 15 residues. The CDR3 loop is CASSAGQGSAYEQYF. The CDR3 DNA follows: TGCGCCAGCAGTGCCGGACAGGGCTCTGCCTACGAGCAGTACTTC.

The rearrangement joins TRBV14 to TRBJ1-2, with 7 bases matching TRBD1. Looked up from germline, CDR1 is SGHDN and CDR2 is FVKESK. The CDR3 loop spans 16 amino acids. Trimming took 4 bases from V and 2 from J; bases not matched to a gene: 10. CDR3 DNA sequence: TGTGCCAGCAGCCGGAACGAAGGGACAGTAAACTATGGCTACACCTTC. It codes for CASSRNEGTVNYGYTF.

This chain uses TRBV20-1 with TRBJ2-7; D unresolved. The germline V gene encodes CDR1 DFQATT and CDR2 SNEGSKA (reference sequence). The CDR3 covers 13 residues. V gave up 6 bases and J gave up 0 bases, with 12 bases separating them. CDR3 in DNA: TGCAGTGCCCCTGGTGTCCTCTCCTACGAGCAGTACTTC. Translating it yields CSAPGVLSYEQYF.

The chain employs TRBV7-2 and TRBJ2-6; 9 nucleotides line up with TRBD1. The V gene end was trimmed by 5 bases and the J gene end by 3 bases; junction bases not matched to a gene: 14. This CDR3 is built from 19 residues. CDR1 and CDR2 (germline): SGHTA, FQGNSA. The CDR3 nucleotides read TGTGCCAGCAGCATATCCGGACAGGGGAGTACAGGTGGGGCCAACGTCCTGACTTTC. As protein: CASSISGQGSTGGANVLTF.

The sample holds one count of this clonotype. The rearrangement links TRBV9 to TRBJ2-5; 9 bases line up with TRBD2. Germline-derived CDR1 and CDR2 are SGDLS and YYNGEE. The J segment lost 4 bases and the V segment lost 4 bases, leaving 17 bases of the junction unmatched. The CDR3 length is 18 residues. The CDR3 DNA reads TGTGCCAGCAGCTTAGATTTTGGACTAGCGAGGTCTCGAGAGACCCAGTACTTC. Its protein product is CASSLDFGLARSRETQYF.

The genes are TRBV2 and TRBJ2-7, with D possibly called TRBD1 or TRBD2 (5 bases each). In germline, CDR1 is SNHLY, CDR2 FYNNEI. V gave up 4 bases and J gave up 4 bases, with 20 bases separating them. The CDR3 loop spans 16 amino acids. CDR3 protein: CASSGGPGSYHYEQYF. CDR3 in DNA: TGTGCCAGCAGTGGGGGCCCGGGATCTTACCATTACGAGCAGTACTTC. Using reference TRBV2 and TRBJ2-7 for the parts outside the CDR3, the full variable domain is EPEVTQTPSHQVTQMGQEVILRCVPISNHLYFYWYRQILGQKVEFLVSFYNNEISEKSEIFDDQFSVERPDGSNFTLKIRSTKLEDSAMYFCASSGGPGSYHYEQYFGPGTRLTVT.

This chain links TRBV6-5 with TRBJ2-5; 7 nucleotides match TRBD2. This CDR3 has 13 residues. J was trimmed by 1 base and V by 7 bases; bases with no gene match: 3. Germline-derived CDR1 and CDR2 are MNHEY and SVGAGI. CDR3 DNA: TGTGCCAGCATGCCGGGGGGCCAAGAGACCCAGTACTTC. Encoded protein: CASMPGGQETQYF.

This clonotype was detected only a few times. The chain links TRBV29-1 to TRBJ1-3, with 7 bases lining up with TRBD1. J lost 4 bases, V lost 6 bases, and 9 bases had no gene match. CDR1 SQVTM and CDR2 ANQGSEA come from the germline V gene. This CDR3 comprises 14 residues. This CDR3 is CSVSRDSSGNTIYF. DNA for the CDR3: TGCAGCGTAAGCCGGGACAGTTCAGGAAACACCATATATTTT.

The chain has TRBV3-1 and TRBJ1-2; 9 bases match TRBD1. In germline, CDR1 is LGHDT, CDR2 YNNKEL (reference sequence). The ends lost 2 bases at V and 4 bases at J; junction bases unmatched: 5. The CDR3 is 15 amino acids. The CDR3 region is CASSQRTGAPYGYTF. In nucleotides, the CDR3 is TGTGCCAGCAGCCAAAGGACAGGGGCCCCCTATGGCTACACCTTC.

Concerning this clonotype: Germline and junction disagree at one end, which may indicate a read error. CDR3 DNA: TGTGCCAGCAGTCGACAGTCGTCAAGCAATCAGCCCCAGCATTTT. It is translated as CASSRQSSSNQPQHF. The chain recombines TRBV10-3 with TRBJ1-5, with a weak D call TRBD1 (5 bases). This CDR3 comprises 15 residues. Per germline, CDR1 ENHRY and CDR2 SYGVKD.

Many counts were recorded for this clonotype. The V gene is TRBV9, the J gene TRBJ1-2, with D possibly being TRBD1 (5 bases). The germline V gene encodes CDR1 SGDLS and CDR2 YYNGEE. The CDR3 consists of 13 residues. The V gene lost 0 bases and the J gene lost 5 bases, with 8 bases spanning the gap. The CDR3 here is CASSVGGWYGYTF. Here the CDR3 DNA reads TGTGCCAGCAGCGTAGGGGGCTGGTATGGCTACACCTTC. The full variable domain, rest sourced from reference TRBV9 and TRBJ1-2, is DSGVTQTPKHLITATGQRVTLRCSPRSGDLSVYWYQQSLDQGLQFLIQYYNGEERAKGNILERFSAQQFPDLHSELNLSSLELGDSALYFCASSVGGWYGYTFGSGTRLTVV.